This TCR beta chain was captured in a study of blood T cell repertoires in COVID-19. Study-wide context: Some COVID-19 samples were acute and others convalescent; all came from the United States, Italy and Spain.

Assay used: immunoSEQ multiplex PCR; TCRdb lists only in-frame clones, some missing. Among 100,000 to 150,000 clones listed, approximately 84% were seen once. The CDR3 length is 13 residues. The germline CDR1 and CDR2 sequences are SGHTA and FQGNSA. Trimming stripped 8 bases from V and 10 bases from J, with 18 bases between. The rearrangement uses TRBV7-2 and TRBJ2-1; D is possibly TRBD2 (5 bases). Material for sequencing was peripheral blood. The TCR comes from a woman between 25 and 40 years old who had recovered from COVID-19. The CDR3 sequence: CASASSGLGEQFF. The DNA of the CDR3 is TGTGCCAGCGCCTCCTCGGGGTTAGGAGAGCAGTTCTTC.